Detailed here is one TCR beta chain. Germline loops: CDR1 SSHAT, CDR2 FNYEAQ (reference sequence). V lost 1 base, J lost 3 bases, and 4 bases lay in between. The CDR3 totals 13 residues. The table came from immunoSEQ multiplex PCR; TCRdb's copy has only in-frame clones and leaves some out. The table has 81,000 or so clones, about 96% seen once; the top ten hold around 0.2%. This sample was taken from a study of technical replicates of blood from a handful of donors. The receptor was derived from a human donor in good health. The sample consisted of T cells isolated from PBMCs. The chain uses TRBV7-7 and TRBJ1-3; D is undetermined. This CDR3 reads CASSLDYGNTIYF. The CDR3 DNA follows: TGTGCCAGCAGCTTAGATTATGGAAACACCATATATTTT.